These T cell receptor beta chains were read from a single sample in a study of identical twins. Via MiXCR, TCRdb re-called the 5' RACE reads, giving one row per CDR3 protein. The profile shows fewer than 500,000 distinct CDR3 sequences, 14% of them singletons. The same sample was also studied in work on yellow fever vaccine responses in identical twins.

Sequenced input: CD4+ T cells sorted from blood. All receptors come from a woman younger than 35 in good health. The CDR3 runs from the conserved cysteine through the conserved F or W. D genes are given only for firm matches. The size entry is marked missing in some rows and otherwise reads once, few, many or a size class.

V gene	clone size	J gene	D gene	CDR3 protein	CDR3 DNA
TRBV2	few	TRBJ1-3	NA	CASSDQGTGNTIYF	TGTGCCAGCAGTGACCAGGGGACTGGAAACACCATATATTTT
TRBV9	few	TRBJ2-3	NA	CASSVAGPTTDTQYF	TGTGCCAGCAGCGTAGCGGGACCAACCACAGATACGCAGTATTTT
TRBV12-3/TRBV12-4	few	TRBJ2-1	TRBD2	CASSGLAGRDEQFF	TGTGCCAGCAGCGGCCTAGCGGGAAGAGATGAGCAGTTCTTC
TRBV4-3	few	TRBJ2-4	NA	CASSQDLVAGPRFF	TGCGCCAGCAGCCAAGATCTGGTCGCGGGCCCCCGTTTCTTC
TRBV19	NA	TRBJ2-1	NA	CASSKGGHNEQFF	TGTGCCAGTAGTAAGGGGGGCCACAATGAGCAGTTCTTC
TRBV28	NA	TRBJ1-1	NA	CASSPSTEAFF	TGTGCCAGCAGCCCATCAACTGAAGCTTTCTTT
TRBV6-5	NA	TRBJ1-3	NA	CASSYSRRGSGNTIYF	TGTGCCAGCAGTTACTCGAGGCGGGGCTCTGGAAACACCATATATTTT
TRBV3-1	NA	TRBJ2-2	NA	CASSPGGGGELFF	TGTGCCAGCAGCCCCGGCGGAGGCGGGGAGCTGTTTTTT
TRBV20-1	few	TRBJ1-1	NA	CSALSRDEAFF	TGCAGTGCCTTATCTCGGGATGAAGCTTTCTTT
TRBV10-2	many	TRBJ1-2	NA	CASSAAGDYGYTF	TGCGCCAGCAGTGCGGCGGGGGACTATGGCTACACCTTC
TRBV28	NA	TRBJ2-1	TRBD2	CASRGLKGLAYNEQFF	TGTGCCAGCAGGGGTTTAAAGGGACTAGCATACAATGAGCAGTTCTTC
TRBV5-1	few	TRBJ2-2	TRBD2	CASSFAGATLPPNTGELFF	TGCGCCAGCAGCTTTGCGGGAGCCACCCTCCCCCCGAACACCGGGGAGCTGTTTTTT
TRBV12-3/TRBV12-4	few	TRBJ2-7	TRBD2	CASSFRTSASYEQYF	TGTGCCAGCAGTTTCCGGACTAGCGCCTCCTACGAGCAGTACTTC
TRBV12-3/TRBV12-4	NA	TRBJ1-1	NA	CASSTAGGTEAFF	TGTGCCAGCAGTACAGCAGGAGGCACTGAAGCTTTCTTT
TRBV15	once	TRBJ1-4	NA	CATSLQATNEKLFF	TGTGCCACCAGCTTACAAGCAACTAATGAAAAACTGTTTTTT
TRBV12-3/TRBV12-4	few	TRBJ2-2	NA	CASSFSTRNTGELFF	TGTGCCAGCAGTTTTTCGACCAGAAACACCGGGGAGCTGTTTTTT